The T cell receptor (beta chain) under discussion was sequenced for a study of control samples from healthy donors and cancer patients. From germline, CDR1 is SGHTA and CDR2 FQGTGA. This CDR3 is 13 amino acids long. Trimming cost V 4 bases and J 5 bases, with 8 bases left between them. Sequencing used immunoSEQ multiplex PCR; TCRdb keeps in-frame clones, though not all of them. The table includes fewer than 500,000 clones, about nine tenths detected once. The sample comprised PBMCs. V usage is TRBV7-3 and J usage is TRBJ2-2; D possibly corresponds to TRBD2 (5 bases). The receptor was derived from a man in his forties or fifties with head and neck cancer. This chain's CDR3 is CASSSKRTGELFF. The CDR3 DNA sequence: TGTGCCAGCAGCTCCAAGCGGACCGGGGAGCTGTTTTTT.